This entry lists 31 T cell receptor beta chains sequenced from one sample in a study of T-cell reconstitution after alpha-beta-depleted transplantation in children. Unique molecular identifiers were used in preparing the TCRbeta library. TCRdb ran MiXCR on the PCR reads and lists one entry per CDR3 protein. The sample holds about 500,000 distinct CDR3 sequences, about an eighth seen once. This specimen was PBMCs, mostly from graft donor cells, taken 180 days after TCRalphabeta/CD19-depleted stem cell transplant. These receptors were collected from a female patient between 2 and 15 years old who had a stem cell transplant for aplastic anemia, so the T cells may come from the graft donor.

This clonotype was seen at least ten times. The chain recombines TRBV10-2 with TRBJ2-5, with D perhaps TRBD2 (6 bases). Germline CDR1 reads WSHSY; CDR2 reads SAAADI. The CDR3 totals 12 residues. Trimming pared 2 bases from V and 5 bases from J, leaving 6 bases between. The CDR3 loop is CASSEGGETQYF. The CDR3 coding sequence is TGCGCCAGCAGTGAGGGGGGGGAGACCCAGTACTTC.

This clonotype was counted many times. V gene TRBV5-1 combines with J gene TRBJ2-2; D possibly matches TRBD1 or TRBD2 (6 bases each). The germline V and J ends were trimmed by 5 bases and 5 bases, with 19 bases remaining between them. CDR3 length: 16 residues. CDR1 is SGHRS, CDR2 YFSETQ, per germline. Here the CDR3 reads CASRSLGGARTGELFF. The CDR3 coding sequence is TGCGCCAGCAGATCCCTCGGGGGCGCGAGAACCGGGGAGCTGTTTTTT. Full variable domain (missing parts from reference TRBV5-1 and TRBJ2-2): KAGVTQTPRYLIKTRGQQVTLSCSPISGHRSVSWYQQTPGQGLQFLFEYFSETQRNKGNFPGRFSGRQFSNSRSEMNVSTLELGDSALYLCASRSLGGARTGELFFGEGSRLTVL.

This clonotype was seen a few times. This chain links TRBV25-1 with TRBJ2-7; D tentatively fits TRBD1 or TRBD2 (6 bases each). Germline-derived CDR1 and CDR2 are MGHDK and SYGVNS. CDR3 length: 16 residues. The ends were cut back, 3 bases at V and 5 bases at J, with 20 bases in the middle. The CDR3 here is CASSDPQGGTRDEQYF. CDR3 sequence (DNA): TGTGCCAGCAGTGACCCCCAAGGGGGGACACGAGACGAGCAGTACTTC.

This clonotype was picked up a small number of times. The chain recombines TRBV7-9 with TRBJ2-7, with 9 bases fitting TRBD1. J lost 3 bases, V lost 5 bases, and 11 bases had no gene match. Germline V gene lookup returns CDR1 SEHNR and CDR2 FQNEAQ (reference sequence). This CDR3 is 16 amino acids long. CDR3 bases: TGTGCCAGCAGCCCAACAAACCCGGGACAGGGCTACGAGCAGTACTTC. Amino acids: CASSPTNPGQGYEQYF.

This clonotype has only a few counts. The chain couples TRBV3-1 to TRBJ2-7; D remains unclear. Germline CDR1 LGHDT, CDR2 YNNKEL (reference sequence). Trimming pared 1 base from V and 5 bases from J, leaving 3 bases between. This CDR3 is built from 11 residues. The CDR3 DNA is TGTGCCAGCAGCCAAGGTAACGAGCAGTACGTC. Its translation: CASSQGNEQYV.

Turning to this clonotype: Just one base apart from a much larger clone, this may be a read error. This sequence joins TRBV7-2 and TRBJ2-7; TRBD1 might be the D (6 bases). Looked up from germline, CDR1 is SGHTA and CDR2 is FQGNSA. V lost 3 bases and J 8 bases, leaving 11 bases between the germline ends. There are 12 residues in the CDR3. The CDR3 coding sequence is TGTGCCAGCAGCTTCAGGGGTGGCAAGCAGTACTTC. The encoded protein is CASSFRGGKQYF.

This clonotype has just a few counts. This chain connects TRBV7-9 to TRBJ2-3; maybe TRBD1 (6 bases). Germline lookup yields CDR1 SEHNR and CDR2 FQNEAQ (reference sequence). This CDR3 region has 15 residues. The V end lost 3 bases, the J end lost 5 bases, and 15 bases lay between the germline ends. DNA of the CDR3: TGTGCCAGCAGCTTTTCACAGGGTTTGAGAGATACGCAGTATTTT. This codes for CASSFSQGLRDTQYF.

The chain has TRBV12-3 or TRBV12-4 and TRBJ2-1, with 8 bases matching TRBD2. V lost 5 bases to trimming and J lost 10 bases; unmatched junction nucleotides: 4. This CDR3 is 12 amino acids long. CDR3 DNA sequence: TGTGCCAGCAGTGGACTAGCTATCGAGCAGTTCTTC. Translating gives CASSGLAIEQFF.

This rearrangement joins TRBV7-3 to TRBJ2-3, with 11 positions matching TRBD2. CDR1 SGHTA and CDR2 FQGTGA come from the germline V gene. The CDR3 extends over 16 amino acids. V lost 1 base and J lost 3; bases outside the gene matches: 3. CDR3 nucleotides: TGTGCCAGCAGCTTAAGTGGGACTAGCGGAACAGATACGCAGTATTTT. It translates to CASSLSGTSGTDTQYF.

The gene calls are TRBV29-1 and TRBJ2-1, with 11 nucleotides matching TRBD2. The CDR3 spans 15 residues. V gave up 2 bases and J gave up 5 bases; unmatched junction bases: 5. Germline V gives CDR1 SQVTM, CDR2 ANQGSEA. In DNA, the CDR3 is TGCAGCGTTGAAACTAGCGGGAGTTACGACAATGAGCAGTTCTTC. Translated, it gives CSVETSGSYDNEQFF.

This clonotype was seen only a few times. The chain links TRBV18 to TRBJ2-2; possible D gene TRBD2, 6 bases. Trimming left V 1 base short and J 0 bases short, with 15 bases between. This CDR3 is 18 amino acids long. Germline CDR1 and CDR2: KGHSH and LQKENI. This chain's CDR3 is CASSPHRTGDSNTGELFF. The CDR3 DNA reads as TGTGCCAGCTCACCACACCGTACGGGGGACTCGAACACCGGGGAGCTGTTTTTT.

V is TRBV20-1 and J is TRBJ1-1, with D uncertain. The CDR3 is 16 residues long. Trimming took 7 bases from V and 1 from J, leaving 22 bases between them. Germline CDR1 DFQATT, CDR2 SNEGSKA (reference sequence). CDR3 residues: CSVEAGKSSKNTEAFF. CDR3 DNA sequence: TGCAGTGTAGAGGCGGGGAAAAGTTCGAAGAACACTGAAGCTTTCTTT.

The table lists this clonotype with a few counts. The J gene is TRBJ1-3, the V gene TRBV12-3 or TRBV12-4; D remains unclear. Trimming removed 0 bases at V and 4 bases at J, with 7 bases between. CDR3 length equals 14 residues. The CDR3 sequence: CASSLASLGNTIYF. The DNA of the CDR3 is TGTGCCAGCAGTTTAGCGTCTCTGGGAAACACCATATATTTT.

Only a few counts were recorded for this clonotype. The chain carries TRBV27 and TRBJ1-5; weak D call: TRBD1 (6 bases). The ends were cut back, 3 bases at V and 1 base at J, with 13 bases in the middle. Looked up from germline, CDR1 is MNHEY and CDR2 is SMNVEV (reference sequence). The CDR3 totals 16 residues. The chain's CDR3 is CASSFTPTGSNQPQHF. DNA for the CDR3: TGTGCCAGCAGTTTCACACCGACAGGAAGCAATCAGCCCCAGCATTTT.

This clonotype was seen many times. The chain combines TRBV12-3 or TRBV12-4 with TRBJ1-1, with unresolved D. The ends were cut back, 6 bases at V and 1 base at J, with 9 bases in the middle. The CDR3 sequence is 13 residues long. The CDR3 DNA follows: TGTGCCAGCAGGGTGGGCTGGAACACTGAAGCTTTCTTT. Its translation: CASRVGWNTEAFF.

CDR3 amino acids: CSASGGQGGEKLFF. CDR3 DNA sequence: TGCAGTGCTAGCGGTGGACAGGGGGGGGAAAAACTGTTTTTT. This chain uses TRBV20-1 with TRBJ1-4, with 10 bases identical to TRBD1. V trimming: 3 bases; J trimming: 8 bases; junction bases outside the gene matches: 6. The CDR3 sequence is 14 residues long. Germline-derived CDR1 and CDR2 are DFQATT and SNEGSKA (reference sequence).

This clonotype was counted between two and nine times. The chain has TRBV4-3 and TRBJ2-7, with TRBD2 identical over 10 bases. The CDR3 is 16 residues long. CDR1 is LGHNA, CDR2 YSLEER, per germline. V lost 0 bases, J lost 5 bases, and 7 bases stayed unmatched. The CDR3 region has the DNA TGCGCCAGCAGCCAAGATCGGCTAGCGGGAGACCACGAGCAGTACTTC. This gives the protein CASSQDRLAGDHEQYF.

A few counts support this clonotype. This sequence joins TRBV12-3 or TRBV12-4 and TRBJ1-1; 7 bases align to TRBD1. The CDR3 is made up of 13 amino acids. V lost 3 bases to trimming and J lost 11 bases; unmatched junction nucleotides: 9. The CDR3: CASSFRTGFRAFF. The CDR3 DNA is TGTGCCAGCAGTTTTCGGACAGGCTTTCGGGCTTTCTTT.

Regarding this clonotype: A much larger clone lies one base from this, so it may be a read error. The V and J genes are TRBV29-1 and TRBJ2-2; D uncertain. The CDR3 runs to 13 residues. The V end lost 4 bases, the J end lost 6 bases, and 12 bases lay between the germline ends. Germline lookup yields CDR1 SQVTM and CDR2 ANQGSEA. The CDR3 reads CSVAQRRPGELFF. The CDR3 DNA is TGCAGCGTTGCTCAGCGACGGCCCGGGGAGCTGTTTTTT.

There are a few counts of this clonotype. The CDR3 region has the DNA TGCGCCAGCAGCTTCAGCACAGGGGGCAGGTACGAGCAGTACGTC. Translated: CASSFSTGGRYEQYV. The chain links TRBV5-1 to TRBJ2-7, with 9 positions matching TRBD1. V dropped 2 bases and J dropped 4; count of bases not matched to a gene: 7. Per the germline V gene, CDR1 is SGHRS and CDR2 is YFSETQ. This CDR3 comprises 15 residues.

This clonotype was detected only a few times. The gene calls are TRBV11-2 and TRBJ2-3, with 8 bases fitting TRBD1. The CDR3 length is 14 residues. Germline CDR1 reads SGHAT; CDR2 reads FQNNGV. V gave up 5 bases and J gave up 3 bases; unmatched junction bases: 4. The chain's CDR3 is CASSKGQDTDTQYF. Here the CDR3 DNA reads TGTGCCAGCAGCAAGGGACAGGATACAGATACGCAGTATTTT.

In this sample, this clonotype turned up a few times. This chain joins TRBV6-5 and TRBJ2-1, with D possibly TRBD1 on 5 matching bases. CDR3 size: 15 residues. The germline CDR1 and CDR2 sequences are MNHEY and SVGAGI. The V end lost 2 bases, the J end lost 4 bases, and 12 bases lay between the germline ends. CDR3 coding DNA: TGTGCCAGCAGTTACAGGACACCCGAGTACAATGAGCAGTTCTTC. This gives the protein CASSYRTPEYNEQFF.

This clonotype was seen a few times. The chain links TRBV15 to TRBJ2-5, with no clear D. The CDR3 covers 15 residues. Germline V gives CDR1 LNHNV, CDR2 YYDKDF (reference sequence). V was clipped by 1 base and J by 0 bases, with 9 bases between them. CDR3 bases: TGTGCCACCAGCAGAGGTCCCCGGGACCAAGAGACCCAGTACTTC. Encoded protein: CATSRGPRDQETQYF.

The table lists this clonotype with many counts. The rearrangement joins TRBV29-1 to TRBJ1-4, with 9 bases fitting TRBD1. Germline V gives CDR1 SQVTM, CDR2 ANQGSEA. With 6 bases clipped from V and 5 bases from J, the junction kept 4 bases outside the gene matches. This CDR3 has 13 residues. The CDR3 protein is CSVIGQGNEKLFF. DNA for the CDR3: TGCAGCGTAATAGGACAGGGGAATGAAAAACTGTTTTTT.

This clonotype was detected only a few times. The chain has TRBV7-2 and TRBJ1-2, with D unresolved. Per germline, CDR1 SGHTA and CDR2 FQGNSA. The V end was cut by 0 bases, the J end by 8 bases, with 7 bases between. CDR3 length: 12 amino acids. CDR3 sequence reads: CASSLAMGGYTF. The CDR3 coding sequence is TGTGCCAGCAGCTTAGCTATGGGGGGCTACACCTTC.

A note on this clonotype: The germline gene is not matched at one end of the junction; a read error may be the cause. The V gene is TRBV28, the J gene TRBJ2-5, with D hard to call. Germline-derived CDR1 and CDR2 are MDHEN and SYDVKM. The CDR3 covers 11 residues. In DNA form, the CDR3 reads TGTGCCAGAAGTTCGGCGGAGACCCAGTACTTC. Amino acids: CARSSAETQYF.

In its sample, this clonotype was seen a few times. The chain joins TRBV7-6 to TRBJ1-3, with D unresolved. Trimming took 5 bases from V and 0 from J, leaving 17 bases between them. The CDR3 runs to 17 residues. Looked up from germline, CDR1 is SGHVS and CDR2 is FNYEAQ. CDR3 coding DNA: TGTGCCAGCAGCCTTTATTTGGGGTTCAGCTCTGGAAACACCATATATTTT. It specifies CASSLYLGFSSGNTIYF.

The chain links TRBV6-2 or TRBV6-3 to TRBJ2-1; perhaps TRBD1 as D (6 bases). V was cut by 6 bases and J by 0 bases, with 12 bases left in between. The CDR3 loop spans 15 amino acids. Germline loops: CDR1 MNHEY, CDR2 SVGEGT. CDR3 region: CASRLDSSSYNEQFF. The DNA of the CDR3 is TGTGCCAGCAGGTTGGACAGTAGCTCCTACAATGAGCAGTTCTTC.

CDR3 nucleotides: TGTGCCAGCTCTCCCCTACTAGCGGGAGTTTCCCACAATGAGCAGTTCTTC. This encodes CASSPLLAGVSHNEQFF. The J gene is TRBJ2-1, the V gene TRBV18; 11 bases are shared with TRBD2. Germline V CDR1 and CDR2: KGHSH, LQKENI. The junction had 12 bases not matched to a gene; V was cut back by 6 bases and J by 5 bases. The CDR3 is 17 amino acids.

There are many counts of this clonotype. The V gene is TRBV27, the J gene TRBJ2-1; D is unresolved. The CDR3 runs 13 residues. CDR1 is MNHEY and CDR2 is SMNVEV in the germline V gene (reference sequence). Trimming removed 6 bases from V and 2 bases from J, with 8 bases in between. This CDR3 reads CASSVTAYNEQFF. CDR3 in DNA: TGTGCCAGCAGCGTTACAGCCTACAATGAGCAGTTCTTC.

The chain is built from TRBV2 and TRBJ2-1, with D perhaps assigned TRBD1 or TRBD2 (7 bases each). This CDR3 is built from 14 residues. Per germline, CDR1 SNHLY and CDR2 FYNNEI. The V end lost 4 bases, the J end lost 4 bases, and 11 bases lay between the germline ends. CDR3 sequence: CASSAGGGYNEQFF. CDR3 coding DNA: TGTGCCAGCAGTGCAGGGGGGGGTTACAATGAGCAGTTCTTC.